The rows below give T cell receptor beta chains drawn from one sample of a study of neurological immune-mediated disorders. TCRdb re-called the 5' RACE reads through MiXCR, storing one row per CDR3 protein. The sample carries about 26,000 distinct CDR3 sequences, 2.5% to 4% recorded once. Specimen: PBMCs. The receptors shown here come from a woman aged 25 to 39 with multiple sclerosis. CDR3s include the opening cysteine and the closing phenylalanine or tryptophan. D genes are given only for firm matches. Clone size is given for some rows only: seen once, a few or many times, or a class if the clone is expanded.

TGCGCCAGCAGCTTCTCTAGCGGGTACTACGAGCAGTACTTC CASSFSSGYYEQYF few TRBJ2-7 TRBV5-1 TRBD2
TGCGCCAGCAGCCGCCTGACAGGGGTTATCGGGGAGCTGTTTTTT CASSRLTGVIGELFF many TRBJ2-2 TRBV5-1 TRBD1
TGTGCCAGCAGTTTAAAGTCAGCCCAAGAGACCCAGTACTTC CASSLKSAQETQYF . TRBJ2-5 TRBV27 .
TGTGCCAGCAGTCCAGTCGGGGCAGTGAACACTGAAGCTTTCTTT CASSPVGAVNTEAFF many TRBJ1-1 TRBV12-3/TRBV12-4 .
TGTGCCAGCAGATTGGGGGGCTCTCTCAATGAGCAGTTCTTC CASRLGGSLNEQFF many TRBJ2-1 TRBV28 .
TGCAGTGCTAGAGTTGACACAGGGGTGAACACTGAAGCTTTCTTT CSARVDTGVNTEAFF many TRBJ1-1 TRBV20-1 TRBD1
TGTGCCAGCAGTTTAAATCGGGGATTTGCCGGGGAGCTGTTTTTT CASSLNRGFAGELFF many TRBJ2-2 TRBV12-3/TRBV12-4 .
TGTGCCAGCAGCCTAACGGGGACCTACAATGAGCAGTTCTTC CASSLTGTYNEQFF many TRBJ2-1 TRBV7-3 .
TGCGCCAGCAGCAAGGGACAGCCCGGGGGGACTGAAGCTTTCTTT CASSKGQPGGTEAFF many TRBJ1-1 TRBV5-1 TRBD1
TGTGCCATCAGTGAGCCAAAGGGGCTTGCTTACAATGAGGGGCAGTTCTTC CAISEPKGLAYNEGQFF many TRBJ2-1 TRBV10-3 .
TGTGCCAGCAGCCGCAGGGGAGATCAGCCCCAGCATTTT CASSRRGDQPQHF many TRBJ1-5 TRBV12-3/TRBV12-4 .
TGTGCCAGCTGTCTAGCGGCCTACGAGCAGTACTTC CASCLAAYEQYF many TRBJ2-7 TRBV2 TRBD2
TGTGCCAGCAGTTTAACGGGACGAGGAGGCGAGCAGTACTTC CASSLTGRGGEQYF medium-sized TRBJ2-7 TRBV27 .
TGTGCCAGTAGTATTGGGGGGGTTAACACCGGGGAGCTGTTTTTT CASSIGGVNTGELFF many TRBJ2-2 TRBV19 TRBD2
TGTGCCAGCAGTTTATCGGCGGGGGGGGGCAATGAGCAGTTCTTC CASSLSAGGGNEQFF many TRBJ2-1 TRBV12-3/TRBV12-4 TRBD2
TGTGCCAGCACCCTGGGGGTTTCAGATACGCAGTATTTT CASTLGVSDTQYF many TRBJ2-3 TRBV12-3/TRBV12-4 .
TGTGCCAGCAGCCCTGGGACAGGGGGCTTTTCTGAGACCCAGTACTTC CASSPGTGGFSETQYF many TRBJ2-5 TRBV7-2 TRBD1
TGCAGTGCTCCCCGAACTAGCACCGGGGAGCTGTTTTTT CSAPRTSTGELFF many TRBJ2-2 TRBV20-1 .
TGCGCCAGCAGCTGGGGACAGGGAGAGGACGAGCAGTACTTC CASSWGQGEDEQYF many TRBJ2-7 TRBV5-1 TRBD1
TGTGCCAGCAGCTTAGCCGGGACAGGAGCAGATACGCAGTATTTT CASSLAGTGADTQYF many TRBJ2-3 TRBV7-2 TRBD1
TGCAGTGCGATAACTTGGACTAGCGGGGGGCCTAACTACAATGAGCAGTTCTTC CSAITWTSGGPNYNEQFF many TRBJ2-1 TRBV20-1 TRBD2
TGTGCCAGCAGCTTGGGCAGGGTTGGGAATGAGCAGTTCTTC CASSLGRVGNEQFF many TRBJ2-1 TRBV11-2 .
TGCAGTGCTAGAACGGGGGGGCGGTACGAGCAGTACTTC CSARTGGRYEQYF many TRBJ2-7 TRBV20-1 TRBD2
TGTGCCAGCAGTCCCGACAGGGGGCGGGTCACCGGGGAGCTGTTTTTT CASSPDRGRVTGELFF many TRBJ2-2 TRBV12-3/TRBV12-4 TRBD1
TGTGCCAGCAGTTACTGGGGAGGGGGGGGTTCGCATGAGCAGTTCTTC CASSYWGGGGSHEQFF medium-sized TRBJ2-1 TRBV6-5 .
TGCAGTGCTAACCTAGCGGTTTCATCTGGAGAGCAGTACTTC CSANLAVSSGEQYF many TRBJ2-7 TRBV20-1 TRBD2
TGTGCCAGCAGTTTCCTTCCCCGGGACAGCAAAAACATTCAGTACTTC CASSFLPRDSKNIQYF many TRBJ2-4 TRBV2 TRBD1
TGCGCCAGCAGCTTGGGAGGGAACACCGGGGAGCTGTTTTTT CASSLGGNTGELFF many TRBJ2-2 TRBV5-1 .
TGCGCCAGCAGTCCCGGGCCAGGATCCTACGAGCAGTACTTC CASSPGPGSYEQYF many TRBJ2-7 TRBV10-1 .
TGCAGTGCGCGCGGCGCAGAGGTTACAGATACGCAGTATTTT CSARGAEVTDTQYF few TRBJ2-3 TRBV20-1 .
TGTGCCAGCAGTACCTTTAAGGACGGGGGAGCCGAGCAGTACTTC CASSTFKDGGAEQYF . TRBJ2-7 TRBV27 .
TGTGCCAGCACTCTGCCCCGGGGAATTGCGAATGAGCAGTTCTTC CASTLPRGIANEQFF many TRBJ2-1 TRBV2 .
TGTGCCAGCAGTTTCACCCGGGACAGTAGCTTACGGAACTATGGCTACACCTTC CASSFTRDSSLRNYGYTF many TRBJ1-2 TRBV28 TRBD1
TGTGCCATCAGCGAGGGGACAGGCAATCAGCCCCAGCATTTT CAISEGTGNQPQHF many TRBJ1-5 TRBV10-3 TRBD1
TGTGCCAGCAGTTCTGACAGGGGGAACACCGGGGAGCTGTTTTTT CASSSDRGNTGELFF many TRBJ2-2 TRBV6-6 TRBD1